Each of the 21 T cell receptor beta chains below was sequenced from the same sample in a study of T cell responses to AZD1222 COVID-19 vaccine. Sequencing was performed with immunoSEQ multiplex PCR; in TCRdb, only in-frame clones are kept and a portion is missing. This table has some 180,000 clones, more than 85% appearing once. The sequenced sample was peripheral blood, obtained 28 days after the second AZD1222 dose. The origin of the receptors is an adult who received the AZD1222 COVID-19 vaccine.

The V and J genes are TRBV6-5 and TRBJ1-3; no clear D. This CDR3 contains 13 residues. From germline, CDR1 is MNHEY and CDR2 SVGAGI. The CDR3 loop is CACGRRSGNTIYF. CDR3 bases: TGTGCTTGTGGACGGCGCTCTGGAAACACCATATATTTT.

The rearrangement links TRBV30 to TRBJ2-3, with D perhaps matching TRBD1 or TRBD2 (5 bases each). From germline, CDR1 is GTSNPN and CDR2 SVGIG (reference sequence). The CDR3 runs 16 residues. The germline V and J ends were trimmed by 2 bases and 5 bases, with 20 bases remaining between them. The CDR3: CAWSWDEVSGRDTQYF. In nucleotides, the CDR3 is TGTGCCTGGAGTTGGGACGAGGTTTCCGGCAGAGATACGCAGTATTTT.

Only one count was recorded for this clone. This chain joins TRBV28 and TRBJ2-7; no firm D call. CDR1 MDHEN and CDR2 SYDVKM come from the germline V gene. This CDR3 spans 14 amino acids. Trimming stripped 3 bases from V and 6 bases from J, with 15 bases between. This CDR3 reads CASSFPGPLSEQYF. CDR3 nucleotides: TGTGCCAGCAGTTTCCCTGGGCCTCTTTCCGAGCAGTACTTC.

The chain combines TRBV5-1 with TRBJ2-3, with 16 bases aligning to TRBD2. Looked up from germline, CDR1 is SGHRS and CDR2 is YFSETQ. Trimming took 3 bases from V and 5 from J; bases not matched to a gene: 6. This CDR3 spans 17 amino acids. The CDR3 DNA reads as TGCGCCAGCAGCTCGGGACTAGCGGGAGGGTCGGTAGATACGCAGTATTTT. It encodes CASSSGLAGGSVDTQYF.

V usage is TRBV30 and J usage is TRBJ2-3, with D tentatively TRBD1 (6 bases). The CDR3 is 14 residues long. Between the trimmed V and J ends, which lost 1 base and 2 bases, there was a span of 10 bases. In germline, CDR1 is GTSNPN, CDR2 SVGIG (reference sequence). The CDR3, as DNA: TGTGCCTGGAGTGAGGGGGTATCCACAGATACGCAGTATTTT. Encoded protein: CAWSEGVSTDTQYF.

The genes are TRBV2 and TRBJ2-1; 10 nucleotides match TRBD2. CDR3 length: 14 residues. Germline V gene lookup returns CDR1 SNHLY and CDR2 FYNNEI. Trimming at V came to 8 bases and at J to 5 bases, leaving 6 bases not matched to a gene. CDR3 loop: CASRGTSADNEQFF. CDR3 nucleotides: TGTGCCAGCCGAGGGACTAGCGCTGACAATGAGCAGTTCTTC.

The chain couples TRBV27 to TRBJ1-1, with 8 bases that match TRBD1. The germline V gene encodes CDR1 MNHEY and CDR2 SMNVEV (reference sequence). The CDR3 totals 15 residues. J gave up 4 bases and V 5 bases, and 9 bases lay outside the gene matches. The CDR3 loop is CASSDWTGLGTEAFF. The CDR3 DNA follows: TGTGCCAGCAGTGATTGGACAGGGTTGGGCACTGAAGCTTTCTTT.

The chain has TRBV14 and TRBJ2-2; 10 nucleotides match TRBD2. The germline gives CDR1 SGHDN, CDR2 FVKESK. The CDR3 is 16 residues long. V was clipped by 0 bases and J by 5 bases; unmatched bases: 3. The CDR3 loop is CASSQELAGVTGELFF. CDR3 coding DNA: TGTGCCAGCAGCCAAGAGCTAGCGGGAGTTACCGGGGAGCTGTTTTTT.

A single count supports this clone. The CDR3 bases are TGTGCCAGCAGTCCCCGACAAAACAATGAGCAGTTCTTC. It is translated as CASSPRQNNEQFF. V gene TRBV12-3 or TRBV12-4 combines with J gene TRBJ2-1; D gene ambiguous. Trimming left V 5 bases short and J 5 bases short, with 10 bases between. The CDR3 spans 13 residues.

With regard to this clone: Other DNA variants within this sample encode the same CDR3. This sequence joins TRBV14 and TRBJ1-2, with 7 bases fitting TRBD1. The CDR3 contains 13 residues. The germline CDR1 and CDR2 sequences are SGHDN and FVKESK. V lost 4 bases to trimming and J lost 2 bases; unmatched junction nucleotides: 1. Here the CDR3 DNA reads TGTGCCAGCAGCCCCAGGGGGAACTATGGCTACACCTTC. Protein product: CASSPRGNYGYTF. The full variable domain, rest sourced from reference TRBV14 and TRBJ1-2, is EAGVTQFPSHSVIEKGQTVTLRCDPISGHDNLYWYRRVMGKEIKFLLHFVKESKQDESGMPNNRFLAERTGGTYSTLKVQPAELEDSGVYFCASSPRGNYGYTFGSGTRLTVV.

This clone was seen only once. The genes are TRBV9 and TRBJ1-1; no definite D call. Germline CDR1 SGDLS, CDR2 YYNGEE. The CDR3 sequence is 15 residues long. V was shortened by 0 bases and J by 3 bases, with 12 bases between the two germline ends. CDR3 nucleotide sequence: TGTGCCAGCAGCGTAGGAGCCTCAAAAGACACTGAAGCTTTCTTT. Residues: CASSVGASKDTEAFF.

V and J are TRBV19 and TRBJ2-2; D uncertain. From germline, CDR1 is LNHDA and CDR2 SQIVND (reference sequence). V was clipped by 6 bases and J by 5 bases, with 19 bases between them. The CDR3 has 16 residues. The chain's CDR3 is CASSASSWPRTGELFF. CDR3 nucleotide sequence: TGTGCCAGTAGCGCGAGTAGTTGGCCCAGGACCGGGGAGCTGTTTTTT.

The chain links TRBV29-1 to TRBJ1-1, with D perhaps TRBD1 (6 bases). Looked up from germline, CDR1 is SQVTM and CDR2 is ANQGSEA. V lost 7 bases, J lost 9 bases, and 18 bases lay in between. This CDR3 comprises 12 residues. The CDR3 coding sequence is TGCAGCGGGGGGCTTAGGGACGCAAAAGCTTTCTTT. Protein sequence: CSGGLRDAKAFF.

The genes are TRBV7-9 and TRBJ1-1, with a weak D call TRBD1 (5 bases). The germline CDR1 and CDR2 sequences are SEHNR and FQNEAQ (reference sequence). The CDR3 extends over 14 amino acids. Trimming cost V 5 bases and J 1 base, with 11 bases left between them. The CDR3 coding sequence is TGTGCCAGCAGCCCAGGGCGGGGGAACACTGAAGCTTTCTTT. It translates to CASSPGRGNTEAFF.

CDR3 sequence reads: CASSLARTGYTF. CDR3 coding DNA: TGTGCCAGCAGCCTCGCCCGAACTGGCTACACCTTC. V usage is TRBV14 and J usage is TRBJ1-2, with unresolved D. This CDR3 has 12 residues. Trimming left V 4 bases short and J 7 bases short, with 10 bases between. CDR1 is SGHDN, CDR2 FVKESK, per germline.

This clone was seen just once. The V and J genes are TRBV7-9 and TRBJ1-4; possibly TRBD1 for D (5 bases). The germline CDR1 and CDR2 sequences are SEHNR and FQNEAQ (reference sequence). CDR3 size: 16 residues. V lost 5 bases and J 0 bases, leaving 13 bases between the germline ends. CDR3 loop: CASSPGTVATNEKLFF. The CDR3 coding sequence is TGTGCCAGCAGCCCAGGGACGGTTGCAACTAATGAAAAACTGTTTTTT.

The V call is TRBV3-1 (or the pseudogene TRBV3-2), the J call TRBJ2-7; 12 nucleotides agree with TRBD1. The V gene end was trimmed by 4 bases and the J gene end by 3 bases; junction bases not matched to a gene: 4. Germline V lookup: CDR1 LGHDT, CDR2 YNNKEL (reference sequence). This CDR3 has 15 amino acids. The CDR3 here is CASSPGTGGYYEQYF. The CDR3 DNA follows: TGTGCCAGCAGCCCCGGGACAGGGGGCTACTACGAGCAGTACTTC.

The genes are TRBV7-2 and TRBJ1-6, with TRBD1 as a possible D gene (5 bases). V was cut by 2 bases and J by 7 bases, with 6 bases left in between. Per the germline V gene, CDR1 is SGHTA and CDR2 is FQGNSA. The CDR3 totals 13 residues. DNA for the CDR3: TGTGCCAGCAGCTTAAACAGGAATTCACCCCTCCACTTT. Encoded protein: CASSLNRNSPLHF. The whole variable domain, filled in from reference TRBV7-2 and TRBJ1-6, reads GAGVSQSPSNKVTEKGKDVELRCDPISGHTALYWYRQSLGQGLEFLIYFQGNSAPDKSGLPSDRFSAERTGGSVSTLTIQRTQQEDSAVYLCASSLNRNSPLHFGNGTRLTVT.

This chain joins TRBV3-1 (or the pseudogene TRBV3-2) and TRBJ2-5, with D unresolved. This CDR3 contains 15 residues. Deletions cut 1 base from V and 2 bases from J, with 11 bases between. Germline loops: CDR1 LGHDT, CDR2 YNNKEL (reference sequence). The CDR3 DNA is TGTGCCAGCAGCCAAGGAATACCGCCGCAAGAGACCCAGTACTTC. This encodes CASSQGIPPQETQYF.

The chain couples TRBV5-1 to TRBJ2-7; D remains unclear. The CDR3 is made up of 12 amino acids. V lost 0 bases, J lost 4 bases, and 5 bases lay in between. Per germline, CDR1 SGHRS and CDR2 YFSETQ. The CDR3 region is CASSLDGYEQYF. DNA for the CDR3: TGCGCCAGCAGCTTGGATGGTTACGAGCAGTACTTC.

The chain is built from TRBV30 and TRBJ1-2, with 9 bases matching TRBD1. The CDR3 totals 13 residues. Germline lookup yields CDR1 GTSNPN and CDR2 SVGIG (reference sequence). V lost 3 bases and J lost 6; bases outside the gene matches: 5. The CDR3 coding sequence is TGTGCCTGGAGGGACAGGGGTGGAAATGGCTACACCTTC. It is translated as CAWRDRGGNGYTF.